This entry features one T cell receptor beta chain sequence. Method: immunoSEQ multiplex PCR; TCRdb's copy keeps in-frame clones and lacks some. The sample has 60,000 to 75,000 clones, about 88% seen once. The sample comes from a study of blood T cell repertoires in COVID-19. This CDR3 has 16 residues. Germline CDR1 SGHTA, CDR2 FQGNSA. V shed 5 bases and J 2 bases; nucleotides not matched to a gene: 4. The receptor was isolated from a human donor in a cohort sampled during active COVID-19. The chain employs TRBV7-2 and TRBJ2-7; the match to TRBD2 covers 15 bases. Sequenced input: peripheral blood. CDR3 sequence reads: CASSPGLAGGPYEQYF. The DNA of the CDR3 is TGTGCCAGCAGCCCGGGACTAGCGGGGGGTCCCTACGAGCAGTACTTC.